This TCR beta chain originates from a study of blood T cell repertoires in COVID-19. About the study: Some COVID-19 samples were acute and others convalescent; all came from the United States, Italy and Spain.

Profiling relied on immunoSEQ multiplex PCR, and the TCRdb table lists in-frame clones only, not all of them. The sample holds 100,000 to 120,000 clones, 88% seen once. J was trimmed by 2 bases and V by 3 bases; bases with no gene match: 1. Germline V gives CDR1 MNHEY, CDR2 SVGAGI. The CDR3 runs 14 residues. J is TRBJ2-3 and V is TRBV6-5; 8 bases are a match to TRBD2. This TCR was recovered from a woman aged 50 to 60 with acute or convalescent COVID-19. Sequenced: peripheral blood. The CDR3 loop reads CASSYSGVTDTQYF. CDR3 DNA: TGTGCCAGCAGTTATAGCGGGGTCACAGATACGCAGTATTTT.